Reported below is one T cell receptor beta chain. Its antigen remains unidentified. This specimen comes from a study of cytomegalovirus exposure and HLA in healthy donors. The germline V gene encodes CDR1 KGHSH and CDR2 LQKENI. The CDR3 length is 15 residues. Trimming took off 2 bases at V and 4 bases at J, with 12 bases between the two ends. Whole-study findings and limits: V- and J-gene trimming in TCR beta was tied to a missense DCLRE1C variant by an analysis performed later. Sequencing artifact likely explains a cluster of highly shared sequence variants.

Primers for the PCR totalled 60 Vbeta and 13 Jbeta. Profiled with immunoSEQ multiplex PCR; TCRdb holds only in-frame clones, not every one. The data hold some 90,000 clones, with over 75% observed a single time. This chain joins TRBV18 and TRBJ1-5; D possibly corresponds to TRBD1 (6 bases). The sequence was collected from a male donor in good health and CMV-seropositive. Sequencing used PBMCs. The CDR3 DNA sequence: TGTGCCAGCTCACCAACAGGGAACCGGAATCAGCCCCAGCATTTT. Translated, it gives CASSPTGNRNQPQHF. Together with reference TRBV18 and TRBJ1-5, the CDR3 gives the full variable domain: NAGVMQNPRHLVRRRGQEARLRCSPMKGHSHVYWYRQLPEEGLKFMVYLQKENIIDESGMPKERFSAEFPKEGPSILRIQQVVRGDSAAYFCASSPTGNRNQPQHFGDGTRLSIL.